This is a list of T cell receptor beta chains from one sample in a study of naive and memory T cell subsets. One entry per CDR3 protein results from TCRdb running MiXCR on the UMI-ligation and nested PCR reads. Of about 150,000 distinct CDR3 sequences in the sample, over 20% were seen once. The sample was naive CD4+ T cells from blood. These TCRs come from a human donor in good health. Both conserved end residues are part of each CDR3. The D gene is left open where the match is weak. Only some rows state a clone size, as once, few, many or a class for expanded clones.

. | TRBJ2-5 | TRBV12-3/TRBV12-4 | . | CASSSTEPETQYF | TGTGCCAGCAGTTCAACAGAGCCAGAGACCCAGTACTTC
. | TRBJ2-4 | TRBV27 | . | CASSLFVGLAKNIQYF | TGTGCCAGCAGTTTATTTGTCGGTCTAGCCAAAAACATTCAGTACTTC
TRBD2 | TRBJ2-1 | TRBV27 | few | CAAGGLAAYNEQFF | TGTGCCGCCGGAGGACTAGCGGCTTACAATGAGCAGTTCTTC
TRBD2 | TRBJ2-6 | TRBV25-1 | many | CASSETGGPGANVLTF | TGTGCCAGCAGTGAAACGGGGGGGCCAGGGGCCAACGTCCTGACTTTC
TRBD1 | TRBJ2-5 | TRBV28 | many | CASSLWTRGQIQETQYF | TGTGCCAGCAGTTTATGGACAAGGGGACAGATTCAAGAGACCCAGTACTTC
. | TRBJ2-1 | TRBV25-1 | few | CASSDRLRYNEQFF | TGTGCCAGCAGTGACAGGTTACGGTACAATGAGCAGTTCTTC
. | TRBJ1-6 | TRBV28 | few | CASSLRQGFGNSPLHF | TGTGCCAGCAGTTTACGGCAGGGGTTCGGTAATTCACCCCTCCACTTT
. | TRBJ2-3 | TRBV5-1 | few | CASSFRDLSTDTQYF | TGCGCCAGCAGCTTCCGGGACCTTAGCACAGATACGCAGTATTTT
. | TRBJ2-5 | TRBV29-1 | few | CSVERAGETQYF | TGCAGCGTTGAAAGGGCGGGGGAGACCCAGTACTTC
TRBD1 | TRBJ2-1 | TRBV12-3/TRBV12-4 | few | CASSSVPGTGRNNEQFF | TGTGCCAGCAGTTCAGTACCCGGGACAGGGCGGAACAATGAGCAGTTCTTC
. | TRBJ2-1 | TRBV7-9 | few | CASNPAGRSYNEQFF | TGTGCCAGCAACCCAGCGGGTCGTAGCTACAATGAGCAGTTCTTC
. | TRBJ1-2 | TRBV3-1 | . | CASSQVVRSSDGYTF | TGTGCCAGCAGCCAAGTTGTTCGGTCGAGTGATGGCTACACCTTC
TRBD2 | TRBJ2-1 | TRBV9 | few | CASSVDPGRASEQFF | TGTGCCAGCAGCGTAGATCCCGGGAGGGCAAGTGAGCAGTTCTTC
. | TRBJ2-7 | TRBV14 | few | CASSPTGPQTYEQYF | TGTGCCAGCAGCCCGACAGGACCGCAAACCTACGAGCAGTACTTC
. | TRBJ2-2 | TRBV12-3/TRBV12-4 | few | CASRGVLGGELFF | TGTGCCAGCAGAGGGGTTCTCGGCGGGGAGCTGTTTTTT
TRBD2 | TRBJ2-4 | TRBV28 | few | CASSEGLAGNIQYF | TGTGCCAGCAGCGAGGGACTAGCGGGTAACATTCAGTACTTC
TRBD2 | TRBJ2-3 | TRBV5-4 | . | CASNSGGYGLDTQYF | TGTGCCAGCAATAGCGGGGGCTACGGGTTAGATACGCAGTATTTT
. | TRBJ2-5 | TRBV20-1 | many | CSAWWGTQETQYF | TGCAGTGCTTGGTGGGGAACACAAGAGACCCAGTACTTC
. | TRBJ1-6 | TRBV28 | few | CASRQGNSPLHF | TGTGCCAGCCGTCAGGGCAATTCACCCCTCCACTTT
TRBD1 | TRBJ2-7 | TRBV7-2 | few | CASSLTGTGDYEQYF | TGTGCCAGCAGCTTGACCGGGACAGGGGATTACGAGCAGTACTTC
. | TRBJ1-5 | TRBV12-3/TRBV12-4 | many | CASSLALGDVQPQHF | TGTGCCAGCAGTTTAGCGCTCGGGGATGTGCAGCCCCAGCATTTT
. | TRBJ1-4 | TRBV6-5 | few | CASSYSTTGEKLFF | TGTGCCAGCAGTTACTCGACGACCGGCGAAAAACTGTTTTTT
. | TRBJ1-1 | TRBV12-3/TRBV12-4 | . | CASSRVLNTEAFF | TGTGCCAGCAGTCGGGTCCTGAACACTGAAGCTTTCTTT
TRBD1 | TRBJ2-4 | TRBV10-2 | many | CASGQGGTRLVKNIQYF | TGCGCCAGTGGACAGGGAGGTACTCGGCTAGTCAAAAACATTCAGTACTTC
. | TRBJ2-1 | TRBV20-1 | . | CSAQVTGIAYNEQFF | TGCAGTGCTCAAGTGACGGGGATTGCCTACAATGAGCAGTTCTTC
. | TRBJ1-3 | TRBV20-1 | few | CSAPWAGLSGNTIYF | TGCAGTGCTCCCTGGGCAGGCCTCTCTGGAAACACCATATATTTT
. | TRBJ1-2 | TRBV28 | few | CASSLLVGYGYTF | TGTGCCAGCAGTTTATTAGTGGGATATGGCTACACCTTC
TRBD1 | TRBJ1-5 | TRBV6-2/TRBV6-3 | . | CASSYGTGGSQPQHF | TGTGCCAGCAGCTACGGGACAGGGGGCTCACAGCCCCAGCATTTT
TRBD2 | TRBJ2-1 | TRBV29-1 | few | CSVETSGRNEQFF | TGCAGCGTTGAAACTAGCGGGCGTAATGAGCAGTTCTTC
TRBD2 | TRBJ2-1 | TRBV6-2/TRBV6-3 | . | CASSQLAGGVDEQFF | TGTGCCAGCAGTCAACTAGCGGGAGGGGTCGATGAGCAGTTCTTC
TRBD2 | TRBJ2-3 | TRBV4-2 | . | CASSQREPQGDTQYF | TGTGCCAGCAGCCAGCGGGAGCCCCAGGGAGATACGCAGTATTTT
TRBD1 | TRBJ2-6 | TRBV6-1 | . | CASLDRGTSGANVLTF | TGTGCCAGCTTAGACAGGGGAACTTCTGGGGCCAACGTCCTGACTTTC
TRBD2 | TRBJ2-5 | TRBV29-1 | many | CSVGPGLAETQYF | TGCAGCGTTGGGCCGGGACTAGCAGAGACCCAGTACTTC
TRBD2 | TRBJ2-1 | TRBV12-3/TRBV12-4 | many | CASSFSREAYNEQFF | TGTGCCAGCAGTTTTTCCCGGGAGGCCTACAATGAGCAGTTCTTC
. | TRBJ2-7 | TRBV9 | . | CASSLEGTGAYEQYF | TGTGCCAGCAGCCTAGAGGGGACTGGGGCCTACGAGCAGTACTTC
TRBD2 | TRBJ2-3 | TRBV11-3 | few | CASSPGTSGSTDTQYF | TGTGCCAGCAGCCCCGGGACTAGCGGATCCACAGATACGCAGTATTTT
TRBD1 | TRBJ2-7 | TRBV3-1 | few | CASSRPGTGLGSSEQYF | TGTGCCAGCAGCCGTCCCGGGACAGGGCTCGGATCCTCCGAGCAGTACTTC
. | TRBJ2-7 | TRBV5-1 | few | CASSLAIGTRGTYEQYF | TGCGCCAGCAGCTTGGCTATAGGGACCCGGGGAACCTACGAGCAGTACTTC
. | TRBJ2-4 | TRBV12-3/TRBV12-4 | few | CASSLDGLAKNIQYF | TGTGCCAGCAGTTTGGACGGCCTAGCCAAAAACATTCAGTACTTC
. | TRBJ2-3 | TRBV6-1 | many | CASSERQGIDTDTQYF | TGTGCCAGCAGTGAACGGCAGGGAATAGACACAGATACGCAGTATTTT
. | TRBJ2-7 | TRBV18 | few | CASSPSTQIQGEQYF | TGTGCCAGCTCACCATCTACTCAAATACAGGGCGAGCAGTACTTC
. | TRBJ2-1 | TRBV9 | few | CASSVGSSLGNEQFF | TGTGCCAGCAGCGTAGGTTCTAGCCTCGGGAATGAGCAGTTCTTC